Each of the 6 T cell receptor beta chains below was sequenced from the same sample in a study of T and B cells in COVID-19 patients. Each TRB amplification used about 220-500 ng of genomic DNA from blood. TRB rearrangements were amplified by multiplex PCR with BIOMED2 TRB-A/B primers. TCRdb re-analysed the multiplex PCR reads in MiXCR, keeping a single row per CDR3 protein. The sample has 15,000 to 20,000 distinct CDR3 sequences, 28% seen once. The specimen sequenced was blood. These receptors were taken from a human donor who had recovered from COVID-19.

This clonotype was observed a few times. V and J are TRBV11-2 and TRBJ2-2, with D possibly matching TRBD1 (5 bases). V was trimmed by 5 bases and J by 3 bases, leaving 10 bases between them. Germline CDR1 reads SGHAT; CDR2 reads FQNNGV. The CDR3 sequence is 14 residues long. In DNA form, the CDR3 reads TGTGCCAGCAGCGGAGCAGGGTACACCGGGGAGCTGTTTTTT. Protein: CASSGAGYTGELFF.

V and J are TRBV4-1 and TRBJ1-5; D might be TRBD1 (5 bases). Germline assignment: CDR1 MGHRA and CDR2 YSYEKL. V shed 0 bases and J shed 6 bases, with 12 bases lying between them. The CDR3 totals 15 residues. The CDR3 protein is CASSQEGEKGQPQHF. DNA of the CDR3: TGCGCCAGCAGCCAAGAAGGGGAGAAAGGTCAGCCCCAGCATTTT.

This clonotype came up a few times. The CDR3 bases are TGTGCCAGCAGCTTAGGGAGGCCAGGAAGAATCTACGAGCAGTACTTC. The encoded protein is CASSLGRPGRIYEQYF. This sequence joins TRBV7-2 and TRBJ2-7, with a possible D match to TRBD2 (5 bases). V lost 1 base to trimming and J lost 3 bases, with 16 bases between them. This CDR3 is 16 amino acids long. The V gene's germline CDR1 is SGHTA and CDR2 FQGNSA.

The rearrangement uses TRBV11-2 and TRBJ2-7, with D uncertain. Germline CDR1 SGHAT, CDR2 FQNNGV. This CDR3 spans 13 amino acids. V dropped 1 base and J dropped 3 bases, with 7 bases sitting between them. The CDR3 loop is CASSLGRVYEQYF. The CDR3 DNA is TGTGCCAGCAGCTTAGGACGGGTCTACGAGCAGTACTTC.

This clonotype is medium-sized. This chain joins TRBV19 and TRBJ2-2, with D hard to call. Germline CDR1 is LNHDA and CDR2 is SQIVND (reference sequence). CDR3 length equals 16 residues. Between the trimmed V and J ends, which lost 4 bases and 5 bases, there was a span of 17 bases. CDR3 in amino acids: CASSTRTEGRTGELFF. CDR3 sequence (DNA): TGTGCCAGTAGTACACGGACCGAAGGAAGGACCGGGGAGCTGTTTTTT.

A remark on this clonotype: A much larger clone is a single base away; this may be a read error. V gene TRBV29-1 combines with J gene TRBJ1-2, with TRBD1 identical over 8 bases. The CDR3 length is 12 residues. Germline V gives CDR1 SQVTM, CDR2 ANQGSEA. The junction had 4 bases not matched to a gene; V was cut back by 4 bases and J by 6 bases. This chain's CDR3 is CSVAGQGHGYTF. CDR3 coding DNA: TGCAGCGTTGCCGGACAGGGTCATGGCTACACCTTC.